This TCR beta chain was captured in a study of OX40 agonist ivuxolimab in advanced cancers. In terms of the full investigation: Ivuxolimab was an agonistic, fully human IgG2 monoclonal antibody directed against OX40 (CD134), a costimulatory receptor. In the dose-escalation cohort, approximately 80% of patients were male, and the mean age was 60 years with a range of roughly 20 to 80. Intravenous ivuxolimab was administered to patients every 2 weeks at six dose levels: 0.01, 0.1, 0.3, 1.5, 3 and 10 mg/kg. The point of sequencing TCRbeta in the periphery was to test whether ivuxolimab changed TCR sequence diversity and drove clonal T-cell expansion. The paper covers the monotherapy dose-escalation part of the phase I ivuxolimab trial, which included N of about 50 patients. Patients were allowed to have had prior anti-PD-1, anti-PD-L1 or anti-CTLA-4 therapy, and roughly 40% of the dose-escalation patients had previously received checkpoint inhibitors. Partial responses occurred in three dose-escalation patients, of whom one had hepatocellular carcinoma and two had cutaneous melanoma. Of the roughly 52 dose-escalation patients, hepatocellular carcinoma was present in about 20, melanoma in about 15, renal cell carcinoma in 9 and head and neck cancer in 9. Broad study findings and their caveats: At doses of 0.1 to 3.0 mg/kg, clonal expansion of both CD4+ and CD8+ blood T cells was observed from baseline to week 6. Low levels of normalized T-cell clonal expansion were also seen in some nonresponding patients. After ivuxolimab, expanded clones were on average more numerous among CD8+ T cells than among CD4+ T cells. In the 0.1-3.0 mg/kg groups, partial responders were among the patients with the lowest normalized peripheral clonal expansion, particularly in CD8+ T cells. Which antigens the clonally expanded peripheral T cells were specific for was not determined.

Trimming takes 0 bases from V and 3 bases from J, and the germline ends sit 9 bases apart. The CDR3 sequence holds 14 residues, the cysteine and phenylalanine included. Left in the record is the CDR3 DNA by itself, 42 bases read in frame from the first base. Reading the germline V gene (reference sequence) gives CDR1 MNHNY and CDR2 SVGAGI. Genomic DNA was isolated from the sorted cells so that the TCRbeta CDR3 region could be sequenced. The immunoSEQ Assay was used to sequence the TCRbeta CDR3 regions. Entries here come from immuneACCESS through TCRdb and include only in-frame sequences with V and J called. Some clones fail to appear in such tables; in the studies checked, an unresolved V gene covers under half of the shortfall, and the cause of the remainder is unknown. Across this sample there are some 80,000 clones, with approximately 85% seen only once. Together, the top ten hold 6.5% to 7.5% of the sample.

About this clone itself: Its antigen specificity is not known. Qualities for individual bases were not recorded, and no much larger clone is one base off.

The trial excluded patients who had a history of autoimmune disease or were on systemic immunosuppression. Peripheral blood for TCR sequencing was collected from all dose cohorts at baseline, on cycle 4 day 1, and on cycle 7 day 1. The samples were taken from a phase I, first-in-human, multicenter, open-label dose-escalation trial of ivuxolimab. Adults with locally advanced or metastatic head and neck squamous cell, hepatocellular, melanoma or renal cell carcinoma were enrolled in the trial. CD4+ and CD8+ T cells were sorted separately from peripheral blood before TCR sequencing. The sequences come from CD4+ or CD8+ T cells sorted from blood, collected in a trial of the OX40 agonist ivuxolimab. The source is an adult with an advanced solid tumor such as melanoma, head and neck, liver or kidney cancer. This chain is built from TRBV6-6 and TRBJ2-7, with a tentative D call of TRBD1 or TRBD2, each matching 5 bases. The DNA sequence is as follows: TGTGCCAGCAGTTACTCGAGAGGGGACTACGAGCAGTACTTC. Translated, it reads CASSYSRGDYEQYF.